One sample yielded the 19 T cell receptor beta chains listed below, sequenced in a study of blood T cell repertoires in COVID-19. Measured with immunoSEQ multiplex PCR; TCRdb has only the in-frame clones, and not every one. The sample yields approximately 56,000 clones, roughly nine tenths seen once. Sample: peripheral blood. The receptors originated from a woman aged 60-75 years with COVID-19, enrolled during active disease.

The chain joins TRBV7-9 to TRBJ2-7; no reliable D call. The V and J ends lost 2 bases and 3 bases respectively, with 8 bases between them. The CDR3 has 13 residues. CDR1 and CDR2 from the germline V gene are SEHNR and FQNEAQ (reference sequence). The CDR3 DNA follows: TGTGCCAGCAGCTTACAGGTTAACTACGAGCAGTACTTC. Its protein is CASSLQVNYEQYF.

The chain has TRBV27 and TRBJ1-2, with a tentative D call TRBD1 (5 bases). Germline-derived CDR1 and CDR2 are MNHEY and SMNVEV (reference sequence). The CDR3 is 11 residues long. V was clipped by 7 bases and J by 7 bases, with 10 bases between them. The CDR3 bases are TGTGCCAGCAAAGGGGTGGGTGGCTACACCTTC. As protein: CASKGVGGYTF.

The CDR3 protein is CASSYRRTGLYGYTF. Here the CDR3 DNA reads TGTGCCAGCAGTTACCGCAGGACAGGACTCTATGGCTACACCTTC. The V call is TRBV6-5, the J call TRBJ1-2, with 7 bases matching TRBD1. V shed 2 bases, J shed 4 bases, and the junction held 7 bases outside the gene matches. This CDR3 has 15 residues. Germline V lookup: CDR1 MNHEY, CDR2 SVGAGI.

The chain carries TRBV2 and TRBJ1-4; perhaps TRBD1 as D (6 bases). Trimming cost V 6 bases and J 8 bases, with 16 bases left between them. Germline V lookup: CDR1 SNHLY, CDR2 FYNNEI. The CDR3 spans 14 residues. The CDR3 loop reads CASRLQGREEKLFF. In DNA form, the CDR3 reads TGTGCCAGCAGATTACAGGGAAGGGAAGAAAAACTGTTTTTT.

The chain couples TRBV21-1 to TRBJ1-5. TRBV21-1 is marked as a pseudogene. The CDR3 is 18 amino acids. The CDR3 sequence is CASSKVWPENYSNQPQHF. Written as DNA, the CDR3 is TGTGCCAGCAGCAAAGTCTGGCCAGAAAACTATAGCAATCAGCCCCAGCATTTT.

This clone has just a few counts. The chain links TRBV19 to TRBJ2-2, with TRBD2 as a possible D gene (6 bases). Deletions cut 7 bases from V and 4 bases from J, with 13 bases between. CDR1 and CDR2 (germline): LNHDA, SQIVND (reference sequence). The CDR3 runs 14 residues. CDR3 sequence: CASTRERGTGELFF. The DNA of the CDR3 is TGTGCCAGTACACGGGAGAGGGGCACCGGGGAGCTGTTTTTT.

V usage is TRBV7-2 and J usage is TRBJ2-7; D not certain. The CDR3 runs to 11 residues. Germline CDR1 is SGHTA and CDR2 is FQGNSA. The V gene lost 3 bases and the J gene lost 4 bases, with 4 bases spanning the gap. CDR3 in DNA: TGTGCCAGCAGCTTCCTGTACGAGCAGTACTTC. This sequence encodes CASSFLYEQYF.

CDR3 sequence reads: CASTPSGTGTTGELFF. The CDR3 DNA reads TGTGCCAGCACTCCTAGTGGGACAGGGACCACCGGGGAGCTGTTTTTT. The rearrangement links TRBV25-1 to TRBJ2-2, with 9 bases lining up with TRBD1. In germline, CDR1 is MGHDK, CDR2 SYGVNS. The CDR3 contains 16 residues. The ends lost 7 bases at V and 4 bases at J; junction bases unmatched: 10.

This clone was observed once. This chain links TRBV11-2 with TRBJ1-6; D unclear. Germline V gene sequence: CDR1 SGHAT, CDR2 FQNNGV. V shed 0 bases and J shed 8 bases, with 8 bases lying between them. The CDR3 is 14 residues long. CDR3 nucleotide sequence: TGTGCCAGCAGCTTAGATCAGGCAGATTCACCCCTCCACTTT. This translates into CASSLDQADSPLHF.

V and J are TRBV29-1 and TRBJ2-7, with TRBD1 identical over 7 bases. Germline-derived CDR1 and CDR2 are SQVTM and ANQGSEA. CDR3 size: 12 residues. V was clipped by 6 bases and J by 5 bases; unmatched bases: 7. The CDR3 nucleotides are TGCAGCGTGGACCCAACAGGGGACGAGCAGTACTTC. It codes for CSVDPTGDEQYF.

The V and J genes are TRBV5-1 and TRBJ1-1; D is unclear. This CDR3 spans 14 amino acids. V lost 2 bases to trimming and J lost 4 bases, with 12 bases between them. CDR1 is SGHRS and CDR2 is YFSETQ in the germline V gene. CDR3 nucleotides: TGCGCCAGCAGCTTTGGAGGGTTGAGCACTGAAGCTTTCTTT. This gives the protein CASSFGGLSTEAFF.

V and J are TRBV7-2 and TRBJ1-4; TRBD1 matches at 7 bases. With V trimmed by 5 bases and J by 11 bases, 11 bases remained unmatched. The length of the CDR3 is 14 residues. Germline CDR1 reads SGHTA; CDR2 reads FQGNSA. CDR3 in DNA: TGTGCCAGCAGCGCGCGACAGGGAGGTCCCAAACTGTTTTTT. Residues: CASSARQGGPKLFF.

This chain connects TRBV4-3 to TRBJ2-1; possibly TRBD1 for D (5 bases). The CDR3 is 16 residues long. Germline assignment: CDR1 LGHNA and CDR2 YSLEER. V lost 1 base, J lost 2 bases, and 12 bases lay in between. The CDR3 nucleotides are TGCGCCAGCAGCCAAGGGTGGCAGGGAACCTACAATGAGCAGTTCTTC. Translating gives CASSQGWQGTYNEQFF.

V and J are TRBV25-1 and TRBJ2-1, with TRBD2 matching 8 bases. This CDR3 has 14 amino acids. Germline lookup yields CDR1 MGHDK and CDR2 SYGVNS. V dropped 4 bases and J dropped 6; count of bases not matched to a gene: 5. CDR3 in amino acids: CASSGAGVGNEQFF. The CDR3 nucleotides read TGTGCCAGCAGTGGAGCGGGAGTTGGCAATGAGCAGTTCTTC.

The rearrangement uses TRBV28 and TRBJ1-1; TRBD1 is a possible D gene (5 bases). The CDR3 runs 14 residues. The V end was cut by 6 bases, the J end by 1 base, with 12 bases between. The germline V gene encodes CDR1 MDHEN and CDR2 SYDVKM. This CDR3 is CASRPGGPNTEAFF. The CDR3 nucleotides are TGTGCCAGCAGGCCGGGGGGACCGAACACTGAAGCTTTCTTT.

The J gene is TRBJ2-7, the V gene TRBV9; TRBD2 is a possible D gene (5 bases). In germline, CDR1 is SGDLS, CDR2 YYNGEE. Trimming shortened V by 3 bases and J by 0 bases, and 13 bases separated the two germline ends. The CDR3 consists of 15 residues. DNA for the CDR3: TGTGCCAGCAGCGCCCGGGATGATAGCTCCTACGAGCAGTACTTC. Its protein is CASSARDDSSYEQYF.

The rearrangement joins TRBV6-6 to TRBJ1-5; unclear D gene. CDR3 length: 13 amino acids. V was pared by 7 bases and J by 9 bases, with 16 bases between. Looked up from germline, CDR1 is MNHNY and CDR2 is SVGAGI (reference sequence). The CDR3 nucleotides are TGTGCCAGCATGGTGGTGGAGGAGGGGCCCCAGCATTTT. Translated, it gives CASMVVEEGPQHF.

This chain connects TRBV29-1 to TRBJ2-7; TRBD1 matches at 7 bases. The CDR3 spans 12 residues. The V gene's germline CDR1 is SQVTM and CDR2 ANQGSEA. J lost 5 bases, V lost 6 bases, and 7 bases had no gene match. In nucleotides, the CDR3 is TGCAGCGTCCGACAGGGATGGGACGAGCAGTACTTC. This sequence encodes CSVRQGWDEQYF.

The chain combines TRBV10-2 with TRBJ2-7; possible D gene TRBD1, 6 bases. V was shortened by 11 bases and J by 2 bases, with 16 bases between the two germline ends. CDR3 size: 13 residues. From germline, CDR1 is WSHSY and CDR2 SAAADI. In DNA form, the CDR3 reads TGCGCCTCCGCGTCAGGGGATACCTACGAGCAGTACTTC. Its translation: CASASGDTYEQYF.